Below, 15 T cell receptor beta chains from the same sample are listed, as sequenced in a study of breast tumors, draining lymph nodes, adjacent tissues. MiXCR was run by TCRdb on the multiplex PCR reads, yielding one entry per CDR3 protein. The sample contains about 31,000 distinct CDR3 sequences, roughly 63% of which appear only once. The specimen was breast tumor tissue. Every receptor here comes from a female donor with breast cancer. Some clones in this sample may be carry-over from other donors' samples.

The gene calls are TRBV19 and TRBJ1-3, with TRBD1 as a possible D gene (5 bases). The germline V gene has CDR1 LNHDA and CDR2 SQIVND (reference sequence). The CDR3 sequence is 13 residues long. V shed 7 bases and J shed 4 bases, with 11 bases lying between them. The CDR3: CASTTRQGNTIYF. The CDR3 nucleotides read TGTGCCAGTACCACCCGACAGGGAAACACCATATATTTT. Looking up the rest from reference TRBV19 and TRBJ1-3 gives the full variable domain: DGGITQSPKYLFRKEGQNVTLSCEQNLNHDAMYWYRQDPGQGLRLIYYSQIVNDFQKGDIAEGYSVSREKKESFPLTVTSAQKNPTAFYLCASTTRQGNTIYFGEGSWLTVV.

This clonotype appeared many times. This sequence may be a read error, since a much larger clone differs from it by one base. J is TRBJ1-2 and V is TRBV20-1; no reliable D call. Germline V gene sequence: CDR1 DFQATT, CDR2 SNEGSKA (reference sequence). The CDR3 runs 13 residues. CDR3 protein: CSAGLQVQYAYTF. Written as DNA, the CDR3 is TGCAGTGCTGGACTCCAGGTGCAGTATGCCTACACCTTC.

This chain uses TRBV7-2 with TRBJ2-3; D is possibly TRBD1 (6 bases). Trimming left V 7 bases short and J 9 bases short, with 14 bases between. The CDR3 totals 12 residues. From germline, CDR1 is SGHTA and CDR2 FQGNSA. The CDR3 nucleotides read TGTGCCAGCACCTTGGCAGGGGACACGCAGTATTTT. Protein: CASTLAGDTQYF.

This rearrangement joins TRBV7-9 to TRBJ1-2, with D perhaps TRBD1 (6 bases). Trimming left V 5 bases short and J 4 bases short, with 11 bases between. Germline V gene sequence: CDR1 SEHNR, CDR2 FQNEAQ (reference sequence). The CDR3 covers 13 residues. The CDR3 DNA reads TGTGCCAGCAGCCGTAGGGGGGGCTATGGCTACACCTTC. Protein: CASSRRGGYGYTF.

This clonotype was observed at least ten times. This may be a read error: a much more frequent sequence differs by one nucleotide. CDR3 DNA: TGCAGTGCCGTAAGGGCCTCTGGGGCCACCGTCCTGACTTTC. It encodes CSAVRASGATVLTF. The chain couples TRBV20-1 to TRBJ2-6; D possibly corresponds to TRBD1 (5 bases). The V gene's germline CDR1 is DFQATT and CDR2 SNEGSKA (reference sequence). The CDR3 extends over 14 amino acids.

By frequency in the sample, this clonotype is medium-sized. The chain has TRBV6-5 and TRBJ1-2; the D is unclear. The germline V gene has CDR1 MNHEY and CDR2 SVGAGI. V was shortened by 4 bases and J by 4 bases, with 10 bases between the two germline ends. The CDR3 extends over 13 amino acids. Here the CDR3 DNA reads TGTGCCAGCAGTTTGTACCTACTCTATGGCTACACCTTC. Amino acid sequence: CASSLYLLYGYTF.

The J gene is TRBJ2-2, the V gene TRBV7-8; 7 bases match TRBD2. Germline CDR1 reads SGHVS; CDR2 reads FQNEAQ. V dropped 7 bases and J dropped 6; count of bases not matched to a gene: 14. The CDR3 has 16 amino acids. For the CDR3, the DNA is TGTGCCAGCACCGGGTTGGGGGGGAAGGCTGCCGGGGAGCTGTTTTTT. Its translation is CASTGLGGKAAGELFF. The full variable domain, in which reference TRBV7-8 and TRBJ2-2 provide the parts outside the CDR3, is GAGVSQSPRYKVAKRGQDVALRCDPISGHVSLFWYQQALGQGPEFLTYFQNEAQLDKSGLPSDRFFAERPEGSVSTLKIQRTQQEDSAVYLCASTGLGGKAAGELFFGEGSRLTVL.

Ten or more counts support this clonotype. The J gene is TRBJ1-5, the V gene TRBV27, with 10 bases fitting TRBD1. In germline, CDR1 is MNHEY, CDR2 SMNVEV (reference sequence). The junction had 7 bases not matched to a gene; V was cut back by 3 bases and J by 8 bases. The CDR3 consists of 15 residues. The CDR3 DNA is TGTGCCAGCAGTTTTTACCTGGACAGGGGGGAGCCCCAGCATTTT. As protein: CASSFYLDRGEPQHF.

This chain uses TRBV20-1 with TRBJ2-1; D remains ambiguous. The germline V gene has CDR1 DFQATT and CDR2 SNEGSKA (reference sequence). With 1 base removed from V and 5 bases from J, the gap between germline ends came to 12 bases. The CDR3 spans 14 residues. In nucleotides, the CDR3 is TGCAGTGCTAGAGGTTACTACGTCAACAATGAGCAGTTCTTC. Translated, it gives CSARGYYVNNEQFF.

The CDR3 DNA follows: TGCAGTGCTGGCAAGCGGCTCACAGATACGCAGTATTTT. This codes for CSAGKRLTDTQYF. The V gene is TRBV20-1, the J gene TRBJ2-3, with D perhaps matching TRBD2 (5 bases). This CDR3 has 13 residues. Germline CDR1 reads DFQATT; CDR2 reads SNEGSKA (reference sequence). With 5 bases removed from V and 2 bases from J, the gap between germline ends came to 11 bases.

This rearrangement joins TRBV4-1 to TRBJ2-5; 7 nucleotides match TRBD2. After removal of 3 bases from V and 4 bases from J, the junction contained 11 bases not matched to a gene. Looked up from germline, CDR1 is MGHRA and CDR2 is YSYEKL. The CDR3 runs to 16 residues. Here the CDR3 reads CASSQTTSRRGETQYF. CDR3 DNA sequence: TGCGCCAGCAGCCAGACGACTAGCCGAAGGGGAGAGACCCAGTACTTC.

The chain joins TRBV5-4 to TRBJ1-2; 8 bases are a match to TRBD1. This CDR3 contains 15 residues. J was trimmed by 2 bases and V by 2 bases; bases with no gene match: 5. CDR1 and CDR2 from the germline V gene are SGHNT and YYREEE (reference sequence). CDR3: CASSFRAGGNYGYTF. The CDR3 DNA reads as TGTGCCAGCAGCTTCCGCGCAGGGGGCAACTATGGCTACACCTTC.

V is TRBV5-1 and J is TRBJ2-1; D is unresolved. The germline V and J ends were trimmed by 1 base and 8 bases, with 16 bases remaining between them. The CDR3 is made up of 15 amino acids. Germline CDR1 reads SGHRS; CDR2 reads YFSETQ. The CDR3 loop reads CASSLRLQRVYEQFF. DNA of the CDR3: TGCGCCAGCAGCTTGCGCCTTCAACGAGTCTATGAGCAGTTCTTC.

This clonotype has more than one count but fewer than ten. The rearrangement uses TRBV14 and TRBJ1-2; 9 positions agree with TRBD1. The CDR3 is made up of 14 amino acids. The germline V gene encodes CDR1 SGHDN and CDR2 FVKESK. V lost 2 bases to trimming and J lost 6 bases; unmatched junction nucleotides: 4. The CDR3 region has the DNA TGTGCCAGCAGCCAAAGTGGACAGGGGCATGGCTACACCTTC. Its protein product is CASSQSGQGHGYTF.

The CDR3 sequence: CASSQRSGRAPSYEQYF. The CDR3 bases are TGTGCCAGCAGCCAGAGAAGCGGGAGGGCCCCAAGCTACGAGCAGTACTTC. This chain links TRBV5-8 with TRBJ2-7; 10 positions agree with TRBD2. Germline V gives CDR1 SGHTS, CDR2 YDEGEE. The CDR3 has 17 amino acids. J gave up 3 bases and V 4 bases, and 13 bases lay outside the gene matches. The full variable domain, with the rest looked up from reference TRBV5-8 and TRBJ2-7, is EAGVTQSPTHLIKTRGQQATLRCSPISGHTSVYWYQQALGLGLQFLLWYDEGEERNRGNFPPRFSGRQFPNYSSELNVNALELEDSALYLCASSQRSGRAPSYEQYFGPGTRLTVT.